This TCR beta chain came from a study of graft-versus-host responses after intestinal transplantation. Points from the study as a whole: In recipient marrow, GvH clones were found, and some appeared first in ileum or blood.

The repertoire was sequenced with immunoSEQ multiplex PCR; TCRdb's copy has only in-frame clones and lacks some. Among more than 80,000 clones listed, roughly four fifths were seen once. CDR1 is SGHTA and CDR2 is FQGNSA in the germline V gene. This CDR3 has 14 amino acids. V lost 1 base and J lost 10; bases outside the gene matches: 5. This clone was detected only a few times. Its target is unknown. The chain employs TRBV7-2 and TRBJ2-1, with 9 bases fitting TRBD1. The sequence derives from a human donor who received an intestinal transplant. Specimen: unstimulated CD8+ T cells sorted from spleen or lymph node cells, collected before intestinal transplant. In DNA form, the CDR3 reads TGTGCCAGCAGCTTAGGGACAGGGGTAATAGAGCAGTTCTTC. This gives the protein CASSLGTGVIEQFF. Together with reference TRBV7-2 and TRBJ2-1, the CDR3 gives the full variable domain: GAGVSQSPSNKVTEKGKDVELRCDPISGHTALYWYRQSLGQGLEFLIYFQGNSAPDKSGLPSDRFSAERTGGSVSTLTIQRTQQEDSAVYLCASSLGTGVIEQFFGPGTRLTVL.